This T cell receptor beta chain is from a study of T-cell memory formation after mild COVID-19. TCRdb recomputed calls from the 5' RACE reads with MiXCR, one row per CDR3 protein. The table has a few hundred thousand distinct CDR3 sequences, 13% to 15% seen once; the top ten hold 21%. The germline V gene encodes CDR1 DFQATT and CDR2 SNEGSKA (reference sequence). This CDR3 is built from 12 residues. This clonotype was counted between two and nine times. A read error may account for a junction end that differs from germline. The source of this sequence is a man younger than 35 who had mild COVID-19 (a few samples of this study predate the infection). Cell type and time point are not known. Sequences were obtained from PBMCs or a T cell subset sorted from them (not recorded which). This rearrangement joins TRBV20-1 to TRBJ2-5; 9 bases map to TRBD2. In DNA form, the CDR3 reads TGCAGTCCTAGCGGGGCTCAAGAGACCCAGTACTTC. Protein: CSPSGAQETQYF.